What follows is one T cell receptor (beta chain) and its context. Its antigen is undetermined. This specimen belongs to a study of cytomegalovirus exposure and HLA in healthy donors. General study results and limits: CMV serostatus was the sole immune exposure information available. It emerged from a later analysis that several of the most significant clusters appeared to be linked to common viral pathogens.

Donors counted as nominally healthy when sampled, yet unrecorded immune exposures were likely. The PCR used 60 Vbeta and 13 Jbeta primers. Some clones are missing from TCRdb's copy, which holds only in-frame ones; the method was immunoSEQ multiplex PCR. The sample has 130,000 to 150,000 clones; more than 70% are singletons. Germline V gene data show CDR1 as SGHTA and CDR2 as FQGNSA. Trimming pared 4 bases from V and 0 bases from J, leaving 9 bases between. This CDR3 comprises 14 residues. The clonotype comes from a woman aged 45-65 years in good health and CMV-seronegative. Sequences were obtained from PBMCs. The chain employs TRBV7-2 and TRBJ1-1; D possibly corresponds to TRBD1 (6 bases). CDR3: CASSSQGLNTEAFF. CDR3 sequence (DNA): TGTGCCAGCAGCTCACAGGGTCTGAACACTGAAGCTTTCTTT.